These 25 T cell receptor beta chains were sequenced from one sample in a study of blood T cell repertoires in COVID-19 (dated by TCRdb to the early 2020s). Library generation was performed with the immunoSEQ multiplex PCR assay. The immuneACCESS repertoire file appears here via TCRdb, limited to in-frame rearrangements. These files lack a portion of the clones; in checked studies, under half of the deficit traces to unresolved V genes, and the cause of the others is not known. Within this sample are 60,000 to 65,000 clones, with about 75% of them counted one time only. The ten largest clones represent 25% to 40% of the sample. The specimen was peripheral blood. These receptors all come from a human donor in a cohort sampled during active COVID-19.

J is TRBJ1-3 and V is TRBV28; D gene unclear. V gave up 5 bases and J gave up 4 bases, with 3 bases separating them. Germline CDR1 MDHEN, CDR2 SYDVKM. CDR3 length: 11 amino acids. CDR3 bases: TGTGCCAGCAGTCCGGGAAACACCATATATTTT. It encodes CASSPGNTIYF.

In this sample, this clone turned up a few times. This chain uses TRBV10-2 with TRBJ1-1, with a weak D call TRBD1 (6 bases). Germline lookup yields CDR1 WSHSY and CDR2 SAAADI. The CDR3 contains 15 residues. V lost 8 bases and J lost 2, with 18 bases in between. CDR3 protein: CASPPRGGINTEAFF. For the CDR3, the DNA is TGCGCCAGCCCCCCGAGGGGGGGGATCAACACTGAAGCTTTCTTT.

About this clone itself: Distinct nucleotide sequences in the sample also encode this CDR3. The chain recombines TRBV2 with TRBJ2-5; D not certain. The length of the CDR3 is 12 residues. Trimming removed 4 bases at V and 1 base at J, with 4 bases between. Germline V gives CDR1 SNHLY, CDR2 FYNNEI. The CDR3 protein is CASSGSQETQYF. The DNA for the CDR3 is TGTGCCAGCAGTGGCAGCCAAGAGACCCAGTACTTC.

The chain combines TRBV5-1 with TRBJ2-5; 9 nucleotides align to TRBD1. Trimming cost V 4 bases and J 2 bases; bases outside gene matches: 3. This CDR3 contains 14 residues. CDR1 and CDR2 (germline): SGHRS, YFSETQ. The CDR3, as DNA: TGCGCCAGCAGCCCCGACAGGGGGCAAGAGACCCAGTACTTC. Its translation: CASSPDRGQETQYF.

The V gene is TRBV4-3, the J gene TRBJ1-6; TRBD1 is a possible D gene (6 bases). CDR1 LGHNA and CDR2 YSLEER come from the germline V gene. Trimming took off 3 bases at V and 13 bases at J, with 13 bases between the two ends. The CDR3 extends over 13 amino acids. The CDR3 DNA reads TGCGCCAGCAGCCAGGGGGCTCCCTTCCCCCTCCACTTT. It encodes CASSQGAPFPLHF.

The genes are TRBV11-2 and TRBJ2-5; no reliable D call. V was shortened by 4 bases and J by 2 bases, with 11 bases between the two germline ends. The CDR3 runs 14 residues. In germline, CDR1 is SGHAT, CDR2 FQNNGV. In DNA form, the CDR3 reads TGTGCCAGCAGCTACCCCCCGCGGCAAGAGACCCAGTACTTC. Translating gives CASSYPPRQETQYF. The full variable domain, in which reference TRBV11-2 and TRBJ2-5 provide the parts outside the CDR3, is EAGVAQSPRYKIIEKRQSVAFWCNPISGHATLYWYQQILGQGPKLLIQFQNNGVVDDSQLPKDRFSAERLKGVDSTLKIQPAKLEDSAVYLCASSYPPRQETQYFGPGTRLLVL.

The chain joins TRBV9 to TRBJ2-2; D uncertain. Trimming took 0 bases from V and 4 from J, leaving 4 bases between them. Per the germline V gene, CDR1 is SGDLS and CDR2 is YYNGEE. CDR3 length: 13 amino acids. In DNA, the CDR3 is TGTGCCAGCAGCGTAGCCAGCACCGGGGAGCTGTTTTTT. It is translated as CASSVASTGELFF.

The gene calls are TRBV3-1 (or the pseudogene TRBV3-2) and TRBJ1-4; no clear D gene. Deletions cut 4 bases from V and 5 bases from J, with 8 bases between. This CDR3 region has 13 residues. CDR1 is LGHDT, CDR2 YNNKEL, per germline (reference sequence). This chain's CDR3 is CASSRTENEKLFF. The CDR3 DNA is TGTGCCAGCAGCCGTACAGAAAATGAAAAACTGTTTTTT.

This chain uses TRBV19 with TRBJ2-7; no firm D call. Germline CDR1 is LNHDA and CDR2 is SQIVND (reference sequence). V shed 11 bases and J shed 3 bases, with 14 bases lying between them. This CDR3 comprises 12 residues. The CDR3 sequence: CAPREACYEQYF. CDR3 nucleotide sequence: TGTGCCCCCCGAGAGGCGTGCTACGAGCAGTACTTC.

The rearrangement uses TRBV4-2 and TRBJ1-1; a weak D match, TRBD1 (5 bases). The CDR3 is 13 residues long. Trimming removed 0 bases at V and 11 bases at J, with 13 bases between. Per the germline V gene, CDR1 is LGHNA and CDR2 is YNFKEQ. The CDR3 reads CASSQDRGVRAFF. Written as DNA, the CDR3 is TGTGCCAGCAGCCAAGATCGGGGGGTGCGGGCTTTCTTT.

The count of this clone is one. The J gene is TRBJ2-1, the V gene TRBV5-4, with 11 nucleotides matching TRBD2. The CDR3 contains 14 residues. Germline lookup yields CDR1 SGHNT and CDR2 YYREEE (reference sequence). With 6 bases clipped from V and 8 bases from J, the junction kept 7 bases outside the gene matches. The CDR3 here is CASTISGGAYEQFF. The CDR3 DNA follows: TGTGCCAGCACCATTAGCGGGGGGGCCTATGAGCAGTTCTTC.

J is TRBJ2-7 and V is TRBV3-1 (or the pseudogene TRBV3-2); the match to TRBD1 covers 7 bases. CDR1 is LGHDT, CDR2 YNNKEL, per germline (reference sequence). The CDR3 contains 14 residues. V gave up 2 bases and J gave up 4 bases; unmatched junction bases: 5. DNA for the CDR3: TGTGCCAGCAGCCAAACGGGACAGCCTTACGAGCAGTACTTC. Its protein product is CASSQTGQPYEQYF.

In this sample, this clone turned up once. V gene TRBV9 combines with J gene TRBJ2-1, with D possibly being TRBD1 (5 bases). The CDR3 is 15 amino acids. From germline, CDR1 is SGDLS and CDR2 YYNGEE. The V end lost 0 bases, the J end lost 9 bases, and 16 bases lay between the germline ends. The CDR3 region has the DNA TGTGCCAGCAGCGTAGGACCGCAGGGAACGTCTGAGCAGTTCTTC. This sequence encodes CASSVGPQGTSEQFF. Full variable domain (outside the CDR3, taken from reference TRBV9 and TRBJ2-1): DSGVTQTPKHLITATGQRVTLRCSPRSGDLSVYWYQQSLDQGLQFLIQYYNGEERAKGNILERFSAQQFPDLHSELNLSSLELGDSALYFCASSVGPQGTSEQFFGPGTRLTVL.

CDR3: CASTPTGGSTGELFF. Here the CDR3 DNA reads TGTGCCAGTACCCCGACAGGGGGGAGCACCGGGGAGCTGTTTTTT. The chain uses TRBV19 and TRBJ2-2; TRBD1 agrees at 9 bases. Trimming cost V 7 bases and J 4 bases; bases outside gene matches: 7. From germline, CDR1 is LNHDA and CDR2 SQIVND (reference sequence). This CDR3 region has 15 residues.

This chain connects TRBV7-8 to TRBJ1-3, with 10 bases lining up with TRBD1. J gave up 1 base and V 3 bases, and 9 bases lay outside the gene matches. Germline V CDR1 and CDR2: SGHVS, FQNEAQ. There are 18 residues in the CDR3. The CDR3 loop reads CASSLATGTGVSGNTIYF. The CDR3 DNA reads TGTGCCAGCAGCTTGGCAACCGGGACAGGGGTTTCTGGAAACACCATATATTTT.

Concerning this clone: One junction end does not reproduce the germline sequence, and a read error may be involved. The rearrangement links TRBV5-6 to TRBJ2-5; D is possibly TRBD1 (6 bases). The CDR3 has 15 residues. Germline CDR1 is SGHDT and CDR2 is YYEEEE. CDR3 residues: CASSQDSPYQETQYF. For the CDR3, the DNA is TGTGCCAGCAGCCAGGACAGCCCATACCAGGAGACCCAGTACTTC.

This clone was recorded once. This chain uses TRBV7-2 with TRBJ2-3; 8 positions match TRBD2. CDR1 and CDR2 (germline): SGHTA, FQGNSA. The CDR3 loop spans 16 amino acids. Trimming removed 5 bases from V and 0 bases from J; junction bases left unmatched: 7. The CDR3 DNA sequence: TGTGCCAGCAGCGACGGGACTAGGGGAAGCACAGATACGCAGTATTTT. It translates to CASSDGTRGSTDTQYF.

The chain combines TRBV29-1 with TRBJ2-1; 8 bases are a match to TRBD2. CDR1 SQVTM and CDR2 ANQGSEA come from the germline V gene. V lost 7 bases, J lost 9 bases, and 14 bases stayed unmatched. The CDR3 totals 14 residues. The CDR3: CSASPRGRIGEQFF. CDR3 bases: TGCAGCGCCTCGCCCCGCGGGAGGATTGGTGAGCAGTTCTTC.

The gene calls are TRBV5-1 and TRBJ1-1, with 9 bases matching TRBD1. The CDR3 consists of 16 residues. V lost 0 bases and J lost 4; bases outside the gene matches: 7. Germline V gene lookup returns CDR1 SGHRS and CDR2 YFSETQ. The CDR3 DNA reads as TGCGCCAGCAGCTTGGCGGGGGGACAGGGAGGCACTGAAGCTTTCTTT. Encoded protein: CASSLAGGQGGTEAFF. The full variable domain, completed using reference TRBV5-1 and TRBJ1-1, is KAGVTQTPRYLIKTRGQQVTLSCSPISGHRSVSWYQQTPGQGLQFLFEYFSETQRNKGNFPGRFSGRQFSNSRSEMNVSTLELGDSALYLCASSLAGGQGGTEAFFGQGTRLTVV.

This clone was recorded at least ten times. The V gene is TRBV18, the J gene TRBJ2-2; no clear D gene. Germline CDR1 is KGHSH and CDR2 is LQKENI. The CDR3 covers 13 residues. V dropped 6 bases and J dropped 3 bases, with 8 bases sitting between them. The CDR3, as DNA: TGTGCCAGCTCCCCCCAGTACACCGGGGAGCTGTTTTTT. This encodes CASSPQYTGELFF.

DNA for the CDR3: TGTGCCAGCAGCTTGGACGGGAATGGAAACACCATATATTTT. Translated: CASSLDGNGNTIYF. V gene TRBV6-5 combines with J gene TRBJ1-3; no reliable D call. Germline-derived CDR1 and CDR2 are MNHEY and SVGAGI. The CDR3 consists of 14 residues. V shed 6 bases and J shed 3 bases, with 12 bases lying between them.

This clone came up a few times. In nucleotides, the CDR3 is TGTGCCAGCAGCTCTCCGCCGACTGGGAACACTGAAGCTTTCTTT. As protein: CASSSPPTGNTEAFF. This rearrangement joins TRBV7-6 to TRBJ1-1; D unclear. This CDR3 comprises 15 residues. V lost 4 bases to trimming and J lost 1 base, with 13 bases between them. Germline V gene data show CDR1 as SGHVS and CDR2 as FNYEAQ.

The CDR3 spells CASSQGTSGRETQYF. The CDR3 region has the DNA TGTGCCAGCAGCCAAGGGACTAGCGGTAGGGAGACCCAGTACTTC. This sequence joins TRBV4-2 and TRBJ2-5, with TRBD2 matching over 10 bases. Germline V gene lookup returns CDR1 LGHNA and CDR2 YNFKEQ. The length of the CDR3 is 15 residues. The J segment lost 5 bases and the V segment lost 1 base, leaving 4 bases of the junction unmatched.

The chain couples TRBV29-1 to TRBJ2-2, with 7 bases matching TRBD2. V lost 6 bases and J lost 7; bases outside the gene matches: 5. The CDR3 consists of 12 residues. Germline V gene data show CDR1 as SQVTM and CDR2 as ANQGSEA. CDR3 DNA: TGCAGCGTCCTCGCGGGGGTCGGGGAGCTGTTTTTT. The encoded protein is CSVLAGVGELFF.

CDR3 residues: CASSVLQGGSGEQYF. CDR3 coding DNA: TGTGCCAGCAGCGTATTACAAGGTGGAAGCGGCGAGCAGTACTTC. The V call is TRBV2, the J call TRBJ2-7, with D possibly TRBD2 on 5 matching bases. With 6 bases removed from V and 6 bases from J, the gap between germline ends came to 21 bases. The germline V gene encodes CDR1 SNHLY and CDR2 FYNNEI. The CDR3 is made up of 15 amino acids.